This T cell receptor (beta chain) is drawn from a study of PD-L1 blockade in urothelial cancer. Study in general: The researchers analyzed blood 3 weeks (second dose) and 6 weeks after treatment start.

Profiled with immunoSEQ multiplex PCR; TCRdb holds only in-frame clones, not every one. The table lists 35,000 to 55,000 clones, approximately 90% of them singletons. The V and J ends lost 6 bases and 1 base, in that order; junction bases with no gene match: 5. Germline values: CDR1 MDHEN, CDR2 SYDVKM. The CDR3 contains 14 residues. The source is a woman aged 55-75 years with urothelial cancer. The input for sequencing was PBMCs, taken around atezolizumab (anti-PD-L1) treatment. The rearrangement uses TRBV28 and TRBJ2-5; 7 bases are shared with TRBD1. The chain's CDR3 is CASSPGDSQETQYF. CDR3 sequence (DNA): TGTGCCAGCAGCCCCGGGGACAGCCAAGAGACCCAGTACTTC.